The clone carrying this T cell receptor beta chain has a single count. The CDR3 is 11 amino acids. Between the trimmed V and J ends, which lost 6 bases and 3 bases, there was a span of 3 bases. CDR1 is LNHDA, CDR2 SQIVND, per germline (reference sequence). Profiling relied on immunoSEQ multiplex PCR, and the TCRdb table lists in-frame clones only, not all of them. The sample carries approximately 120,000 clones, about 90% recorded once. This specimen belongs to a study of control samples from healthy donors and cancer patients. This receptor was identified in a man aged 18 to 35 in good health. The source material was blood. The chain employs TRBV19 and TRBJ2-4; D gene ambiguous. The CDR3 spells CASSRKNIQYF. The CDR3 DNA reads as TGTGCCAGTAGCCGCAAAAACATTCAGTACTTC.